The next 14 T cell receptor beta chains were all read from a single sample in a study of T cells in pancreatic ductal adenocarcinoma. The selected patients with pancreatic ductal adenocarcinoma had surgery but no neoadjuvant therapy. This table comes from immunoSEQ multiplex PCR, and its TCRdb copy is limited to in-frame clones, with some not included. Of 97,000 or so clones listed, around 96% were seen once; the top ten hold 2.5% to 3.5%. Sequencing input: PBMCs. These receptors were obtained from a human donor with pancreatic ductal adenocarcinoma.

The rearrangement uses TRBV6-5 and TRBJ1-2; weak D call: TRBD1 (6 bases). The CDR3 is made up of 14 amino acids. In germline, CDR1 is MNHEY, CDR2 SVGAGI. Trimming took 2 bases from V and 5 from J, leaving 12 bases between them. The CDR3 DNA reads as TGTGCCAGCAGTTACCTCCGGACAGATTATGGCTACACCTTC. It yields the protein CASSYLRTDYGYTF.

DNA of the CDR3: TGCAGCGTTGAACAGGGAGGAGATGAGCAGTTCTTC. This gives the protein CSVEQGGDEQFF. The chain combines TRBV29-1 with TRBJ2-1; perhaps TRBD2 as D (6 bases). This CDR3 has 12 amino acids. V gave up 2 bases and J gave up 8 bases, with 10 bases separating them. Germline V gene lookup returns CDR1 SQVTM and CDR2 ANQGSEA.

This chain links TRBV27 with TRBJ2-7; 11 bases line up with TRBD1. Losses at the gene ends were 6 bases for V and 7 bases for J; bases not matched to a gene: 8. This CDR3 comprises 14 residues. The germline V gene encodes CDR1 MNHEY and CDR2 SMNVEV (reference sequence). CDR3 in DNA: TGTGCCAGCAGCCGGACAGGGGGCTTGGGGGAGCAGTACTTC. Translating gives CASSRTGGLGEQYF.

This rearrangement joins TRBV10-3 to TRBJ2-7; 7 nucleotides match TRBD2. This CDR3 has 14 residues. Germline V gives CDR1 ENHRY, CDR2 SYGVKD. J gave up 0 bases and V 3 bases, and 2 bases lay outside the gene matches. The CDR3 loop reads CAISDLADSYEQYF. DNA of the CDR3: TGTGCCATCAGTGACCTAGCGGACTCCTACGAGCAGTACTTC.

This clone was counted a single time. A read error may produce the germline difference seen at one junction end. The chain is built from TRBV7-7 and TRBJ2-5, with TRBD1 identical over 7 bases. Germline-derived CDR1 and CDR2 are SSHAT and FNYEAQ (reference sequence). This CDR3 has 18 residues. The CDR3 nucleotides read TGTGCTAGCAGCCCGAGACAGGGTGGCGGATATATCGGAGAGACCCAGTACTTC. Translated, it gives CASSPRQGGGYIGETQYF.

V is TRBV7-2 and J is TRBJ2-7; 7 nucleotides agree with TRBD1. CDR3 length: 14 residues. Germline values: CDR1 SGHTA, CDR2 FQGNSA. V dropped 1 base and J dropped 6; count of bases not matched to a gene: 6. The CDR3 loop reads CASSLGTGLREQYF. The DNA for the CDR3 is TGTGCCAGCAGCTTAGGGACAGGCCTGCGCGAGCAGTACTTC.

The chain joins TRBV27 to TRBJ1-2, with 8 bases that match TRBD1. The CDR3 totals 13 residues. Germline lookup yields CDR1 MNHEY and CDR2 SMNVEV (reference sequence). The V gene end was trimmed by 6 bases and the J gene end by 7 bases; junction bases not matched to a gene: 7. The DNA for the CDR3 is TGTGCCAGCAGACTGACAGGGGAGTCTGGCTACACCTTC. It yields the protein CASRLTGESGYTF.

This clone has just a few counts. V and J are TRBV15 and TRBJ1-5; the D gene is possibly TRBD1 (6 bases). The V and J ends lost 6 bases and 5 bases respectively, with 17 bases between them. The CDR3 totals 15 residues. Looked up from germline, CDR1 is LNHNV and CDR2 is YYDKDF (reference sequence). This CDR3 reads CATSYRAIYHQPQHF. In nucleotides, the CDR3 is TGTGCCACCAGTTACAGGGCAATCTACCATCAGCCCCAGCATTTT.

The V and J genes are TRBV4-2 and TRBJ2-3, with 8 bases identical to TRBD2. The trim removed 5 bases at V and 5 bases at J, leaving 9 bases unmatched. The CDR3 has 15 residues. Germline V gene lookup returns CDR1 LGHNA and CDR2 YNFKEQ. The CDR3: CASSGGEAGVDTQYF. CDR3 sequence (DNA): TGTGCCAGCAGCGGAGGAGAAGCGGGAGTAGATACGCAGTATTTT.

The rearrangement links TRBV27 to TRBJ2-1, with a tentative D call TRBD1 (6 bases). CDR1 MNHEY and CDR2 SMNVEV come from the germline V gene (reference sequence). The V and J ends lost 4 bases and 4 bases respectively, with 11 bases between them. This CDR3 region has 14 residues. The CDR3 reads CASSSRTDYNEQFF. CDR3 DNA sequence: TGTGCCAGCAGTTCTCGGACAGATTACAATGAGCAGTTCTTC.

J is TRBJ1-4 and V is TRBV28; 8 bases map to TRBD1. Germline CDR1 is MDHEN and CDR2 is SYDVKM. After removal of 3 bases from V and 8 bases from J, the junction contained 5 bases not matched to a gene. CDR3 size: 14 residues. This chain's CDR3 is CASSFGQGGEKLFF. The CDR3 nucleotides are TGTGCCAGCAGTTTTGGACAGGGTGGGGAAAAACTGTTTTTT.

The gene calls are TRBV2 and TRBJ2-3, with D possibly matching TRBD2 (5 bases). V dropped 6 bases and J dropped 3 bases, with 19 bases sitting between them. This CDR3 is 16 amino acids long. CDR1 SNHLY and CDR2 FYNNEI come from the germline V gene. CDR3 sequence: CASRRSSTLKTDTQYF. The CDR3 DNA reads as TGTGCCAGCAGGCGTTCTAGCACCCTAAAAACAGATACGCAGTATTTT.

This clone was counted a single time. The chain uses TRBV5-4 and TRBJ1-2, with D possibly being TRBD1 (6 bases). Germline V lookup: CDR1 SGHNT, CDR2 YYREEE (reference sequence). The CDR3 extends over 15 amino acids. The V end lost 0 bases, the J end lost 2 bases, and 11 bases lay between the germline ends. Written as DNA, the CDR3 is TGTGCCAGCAGCTTGGAAGCAGGGGCAAACTATGGCTACACCTTC. Translated, it gives CASSLEAGANYGYTF.

The V and J genes are TRBV4-3 and TRBJ2-7; 8 bases are a match to TRBD1. Trimming removed 2 bases from V and 6 bases from J; junction bases left unmatched: 9. The germline V gene encodes CDR1 LGHNA and CDR2 YSLEER. This CDR3 spans 15 amino acids. The CDR3 reads CASSQTRDRSGEQYF. CDR3 nucleotides: TGCGCCAGCAGCCAAACCAGGGACAGGTCGGGCGAGCAGTACTTC.